This T cell receptor (beta chain) originates from a study of cytomegalovirus exposure and HLA in healthy donors. With 60 Vbeta and 13 Jbeta primers, the PCR was carried out. Data came from immunoSEQ multiplex PCR; TCRdb stores just in-frame clones and leaves some out. Of under 130,000 clones in the sample, more than 80% were seen once. Germline values: CDR1 SNHLY, CDR2 FYNNEI. The CDR3 has 13 amino acids. V lost 2 bases to trimming and J lost 2 bases, with 7 bases between them. This TCR was recovered from a young man in good health and CMV-seronegative. Sequenced: PBMCs. The chain couples TRBV2 to TRBJ2-7; no reliable D call. CDR3 nucleotides: TGTGCCAGCAGTGAATCGGTAGCCTACGAGCAGTACTTC. Translated: CASSESVAYEQYF.